Shown below are 31 T cell receptor beta chains from a single sample sequenced in a study of OX40 agonist ivuxolimab in advanced cancers. The table came from immunoSEQ multiplex PCR; TCRdb's copy has only in-frame clones and leaves some out. Counted here are about 59,000 clones, around 85% occurring once; the ten biggest clones make up around 0.73%. The sequenced sample was CD4+ or CD8+ T cells sorted from blood, obtained in a trial of the OX40 agonist ivuxolimab. The receptors were sampled from an adult with an advanced solid tumor such as melanoma, head and neck, liver or kidney cancer.

V usage is TRBV2 and J usage is TRBJ2-2; 9 bases match TRBD2. The CDR3 has 14 residues. V lost 10 bases to trimming and J lost 2 bases; unmatched junction nucleotides: 5. Germline-derived CDR1 and CDR2 are SNHLY and FYNNEI. CDR3 amino acids: CATLLAGNTGELFF. For the CDR3, the DNA is TGTGCCACCCTTCTAGCGGGAAACACCGGGGAGCTGTTTTTT.

The J gene is TRBJ1-2, the V gene TRBV28; maybe TRBD1 (6 bases). The germline CDR1 and CDR2 sequences are MDHEN and SYDVKM. Trimming removed 3 bases from V and 8 bases from J, with 13 bases in between. This CDR3 region has 13 residues. CDR3 protein: CASSLKQGRGYTF. CDR3 sequence (DNA): TGTGCCAGCAGTTTGAAGCAGGGGAGAGGCTACACCTTC.

V gene TRBV4-2 combines with J gene TRBJ2-5; 8 bases line up with TRBD2. J gave up 5 bases and V 0 bases, and 8 bases lay outside the gene matches. Germline CDR1 and CDR2: LGHNA and YNFKEQ. The length of the CDR3 is 16 residues. This chain's CDR3 is CASSQDAAGGSETQYF. The CDR3 DNA follows: TGTGCCAGCAGCCAAGACGCGGCGGGAGGATCGGAGACCCAGTACTTC.

This chain links TRBV4-3 with TRBJ2-2; 10 nucleotides line up with TRBD2. The CDR3 length is 18 residues. V gave up 0 bases and J gave up 6 bases; unmatched junction bases: 10. Germline CDR1 LGHNA, CDR2 YSLEER. The CDR3 region is CASSQDSGLAGVAGELFF. Here the CDR3 DNA reads TGCGCCAGCAGCCAAGACAGTGGCCTAGCGGGAGTTGCCGGGGAGCTGTTTTTT.

This clone was detected a few times. The chain links TRBV7-8 to TRBJ1-5; 8 nucleotides line up with TRBD1. The CDR3 loop spans 16 amino acids. From germline, CDR1 is SGHVS and CDR2 FQNEAQ. Germline trimming cut 4 bases from V and 5 bases from J; bases unmatched to any gene: 10. CDR3 region: CASSSYTGGGDQPQHF. The CDR3 nucleotides read TGTGCCAGCAGCTCCTATACAGGGGGAGGCGATCAGCCCCAGCATTTT.

The chain combines TRBV28 with TRBJ2-5; D is ambiguous. This CDR3 has 14 residues. Deletions cut 2 bases from V and 2 bases from J, with 9 bases between. Germline CDR1 is MDHEN and CDR2 is SYDVKM. CDR3 sequence (DNA): TGTGCCAGCAGTTTAATTGGCGGACAAGAGACCCAGTACTTC. Translation gives CASSLIGGQETQYF.

The genes are TRBV5-4 and TRBJ2-2, with D tentatively TRBD2 (6 bases). V dropped 4 bases and J dropped 6 bases, with 19 bases sitting between them. The CDR3 is 16 residues long. The germline CDR1 and CDR2 sequences are SGHNT and YYREEE (reference sequence). The chain's CDR3 is CASSVGGTAIAGELFF. The DNA of the CDR3 is TGTGCCAGCAGCGTTGGGGGGACGGCAATCGCCGGGGAGCTGTTTTTT. The full variable domain, rest sourced from reference TRBV5-4 and TRBJ2-2, is ETGVTQSPTHLIKTRGQQVTLRCSSQSGHNTVSWYQQALGQGPQFIFQYYREEENGRGNFPPRFSGLQFPNYSSELNVNALELDDSALYLCASSVGGTAIAGELFFGEGSRLTVL.

The rearrangement links TRBV11-3 to TRBJ2-2; D might be TRBD1 (6 bases). Germline CDR1 SGHNT, CDR2 YENEEA. The CDR3 consists of 13 residues. Trimming cost V 5 bases and J 6 bases, with 10 bases left between them. The CDR3 sequence is CASSRTVSGELFF. CDR3 bases: TGTGCCAGCAGCAGGACAGTCTCCGGGGAGCTGTTTTTT.

The chain combines TRBV27 with TRBJ2-1; tentative D call: TRBD1 (6 bases). V lost 5 bases, J lost 3 bases, and 11 bases lay in between. Germline CDR1 is MNHEY and CDR2 is SMNVEV (reference sequence). The CDR3 runs to 14 residues. CDR3 bases: TGTGCCAGCAGTCGGGACACCCTCTACAATGAGCAGTTCTTC. Encoded protein: CASSRDTLYNEQFF.

The chain couples TRBV7-2 to TRBJ2-3; possible D gene TRBD2, 5 bases. From germline, CDR1 is SGHTA and CDR2 FQGNSA. This CDR3 region has 15 residues. Trimming pared 5 bases from V and 1 base from J, leaving 13 bases between. The CDR3 DNA follows: TGTGCCAGCAGCCTGGCCCTGAGGGGCACAGATACGCAGTATTTT. Its protein is CASSLALRGTDTQYF.

This clone has a single count. The chain combines TRBV4-2 with TRBJ2-6; D is perhaps TRBD1 or TRBD2 (5 bases each). Trimming took 0 bases from V and 0 from J, leaving 12 bases between them. Germline CDR1 reads LGHNA; CDR2 reads YNFKEQ. This CDR3 is 18 amino acids long. In DNA, the CDR3 is TGTGCCAGCAGCCAAGAGGGGGTCTACAGCTCTGGGGCCAACGTCCTGACTTTC. It codes for CASSQEGVYSSGANVLTF.

In its sample, this clone was seen once. This chain uses TRBV19 with TRBJ2-1; no clear D gene. The CDR3 consists of 13 residues. Germline V lookup: CDR1 LNHDA, CDR2 SQIVND (reference sequence). V gave up 5 bases and J gave up 10 bases, with 15 bases separating them. DNA of the CDR3: TGTGCCAGTAGTCCTGGACCTCCCCTCGAGCAGTTCTTC. This gives the protein CASSPGPPLEQFF.

The chain uses TRBV29-1 and TRBJ2-3; D is ambiguous. Germline CDR1 SQVTM, CDR2 ANQGSEA. V lost 7 bases and J 6 bases, leaving 23 bases between the germline ends. The CDR3 has 15 amino acids. Here the CDR3 DNA reads TGCAGCGGGAAACCGAACTACGGTTCTGGTGATACGCAGTATTTT. This codes for CSGKPNYGSGDTQYF.

The V gene is TRBV28, the J gene TRBJ1-3; TRBD1 matches 8 bases. The J segment lost 7 bases and the V segment lost 2 bases, leaving 7 bases of the junction unmatched. Germline V gene data show CDR1 as MDHEN and CDR2 as SYDVKM. The CDR3 contains 15 residues. CDR3 bases: TGTGCCAGCAGTTTAGGCAGGGGGCTAGGGAACACCATATATTTT. As protein: CASSLGRGLGNTIYF. Based on the CDR3 plus reference TRBV28 and TRBJ1-3, the full variable domain is DVKVTQSSRYLVKRTGEKVFLECVQDMDHENMFWYRQDPGLGLRLIYFSYDVKMKEKGDIPEGYSVSREKKERFSLILESASTNQTSMYLCASSLGRGLGNTIYFGEGSWLTVV.

This clone has only one observation. The chain has TRBV29-1 and TRBJ2-7; possibly TRBD1 for D (6 bases). V lost 4 bases to trimming and J lost 2 bases, with 18 bases between them. The CDR3 is 15 residues long. In germline, CDR1 is SQVTM, CDR2 ANQGSEA. This CDR3 is CSVASIDRFTYEQYF. In DNA form, the CDR3 reads TGCAGCGTTGCCTCTATTGACAGGTTTACCTACGAGCAGTACTTC.

This clone was observed a single time. This rearrangement joins TRBV5-6 to TRBJ2-3, with 7 positions matching TRBD1. Germline V gene data show CDR1 as SGHDT and CDR2 as YYEEEE. The CDR3 covers 16 residues. Trimming cost V 2 bases and J 10 bases; bases outside gene matches: 16. The CDR3 nucleotides read TGTGCCAGCAGCTTAGTAAGGGACAGCTGGATGATACCGCAGTATTTT. This sequence encodes CASSLVRDSWMIPQYF.

The chain combines TRBV19 with TRBJ1-4, with no clear D. The V gene's germline CDR1 is LNHDA and CDR2 SQIVND (reference sequence). V dropped 8 bases and J dropped 3 bases, with 10 bases sitting between them. The CDR3 loop spans 13 amino acids. The CDR3 sequence is CASGGSANEKLFF. In DNA, the CDR3 is TGTGCCAGTGGCGGGTCGGCTAATGAAAAACTGTTTTTT.

The chain uses TRBV5-4 and TRBJ1-1; D might be TRBD1 (5 bases). From germline, CDR1 is SGHNT and CDR2 YYREEE (reference sequence). V lost 0 bases to trimming and J lost 0 bases, with 15 bases between them. This CDR3 region has 17 residues. In DNA form, the CDR3 reads TGTGCCAGCAGCTTGGGCGGGGCAGGGTCAATGAACACTGAAGCTTTCTTT. Amino acids: CASSLGGAGSMNTEAFF.

The chain uses TRBV7-2 and TRBJ2-7, with 10 bases lining up with TRBD1. V trimming: 1 base; J trimming: 0 bases; junction bases outside the gene matches: 0. Germline CDR1 reads SGHTA; CDR2 reads FQGNSA. This CDR3 contains 15 residues. The chain's CDR3 is CASSLGTGGSYEQYF. For the CDR3, the DNA is TGTGCCAGCAGCTTAGGGACAGGGGGCTCCTACGAGCAGTACTTC.

The V call is TRBV29-1, the J call TRBJ2-6, with D possibly being TRBD1 or TRBD2 (5 bases each). CDR3 length equals 16 residues. Germline V gene sequence: CDR1 SQVTM, CDR2 ANQGSEA. The V end was cut by 0 bases, the J end by 13 bases, with 22 bases between. The CDR3 loop is CSVEDRFRDRLSVLTF. The CDR3 nucleotides are TGCAGCGTTGAAGATCGTTTTCGGGACCGCTTATCAGTCCTGACTTTC.

This rearrangement joins TRBV4-3 to TRBJ1-2; D perhaps matches TRBD1 (5 bases). This CDR3 is 16 amino acids long. The germline gives CDR1 LGHNA, CDR2 YSLEER. The V end lost 1 base, the J end lost 4 bases, and 16 bases lay between the germline ends. As DNA, the CDR3 is TGCGCCAGCAGCCAAGCCCCAACCCAGGGAGGCTATGGCTACACCTTC. The encoded protein is CASSQAPTQGGYGYTF.

This chain links TRBV18 with TRBJ1-5, with D maybe TRBD1 (5 bases). The CDR3 spans 13 residues. Germline V gene sequence: CDR1 KGHSH, CDR2 LQKENI. Trimming took off 2 bases at V and 5 bases at J, with 7 bases between the two ends. The CDR3 sequence is CASSPGGDQPQHF. CDR3 DNA: TGTGCCAGCTCACCAGGGGGAGATCAGCCCCAGCATTTT.

The chain recombines TRBV7-9 with TRBJ1-5; D uncertain. This CDR3 spans 13 amino acids. CDR1 SEHNR and CDR2 FQNEAQ come from the germline V gene (reference sequence). The ends were cut back, 5 bases at V and 3 bases at J, with 8 bases in the middle. The CDR3 spells CASSRTDNQPQHF. In DNA form, the CDR3 reads TGTGCCAGCAGCCGGACCGACAATCAGCCCCAGCATTTT. Full variable domain (missing parts from reference TRBV7-9 and TRBJ1-5): DTGVSQNPRHKITKRGQNVTFRCDPISEHNRLYWYRQTLGQGPEFLTYFQNEAQLEKSRLLSDRFSAERPKGSFSTLEIQRTEQGDSAMYLCASSRTDNQPQHFGDGTRLSIL.

The gene calls are TRBV18 and TRBJ2-5; TRBD2 matches 12 bases. The CDR3 length is 16 residues. Germline V lookup: CDR1 KGHSH, CDR2 LQKENI. V was clipped by 6 bases and J by 7 bases; unmatched bases: 12. The CDR3 DNA is TGTGCCAGCTCCCTCGTCGGACTAGCGGGGTCAGGGACCCAGTACTTC. The encoded protein is CASSLVGLAGSGTQYF.

This sequence joins TRBV15 and TRBJ2-7, with D possibly TRBD2 on 5 matching bases. V was cut by 0 bases and J by 2 bases, with 14 bases left in between. This CDR3 is built from 16 residues. CDR1 LNHNV and CDR2 YYDKDF come from the germline V gene (reference sequence). The CDR3 here is CATSRDRLRVPYEQYF. CDR3 nucleotide sequence: TGTGCCACCAGCAGAGATCGCCTGCGGGTACCCTACGAGCAGTACTTC.

V gene TRBV7-6 combines with J gene TRBJ2-7; no firm D call. Germline V gene lookup returns CDR1 SGHVS and CDR2 FNYEAQ. The V end was cut by 4 bases, the J end by 0 bases, with 7 bases between. The CDR3 consists of 13 residues. The CDR3 region is CASSSRSSYEQYF. As DNA, the CDR3 is TGTGCCAGCAGCTCTAGGAGCTCCTACGAGCAGTACTTC.

This chain connects TRBV7-9 to TRBJ2-1; D remains unclear. Between the trimmed V and J ends, which lost 3 bases and 5 bases, there was a span of 11 bases. Germline CDR1 SEHNR, CDR2 FQNEAQ (reference sequence). The CDR3 consists of 14 residues. The CDR3 sequence is CASSLESHHNEQFF. In DNA, the CDR3 is TGTGCCAGCAGCTTGGAGTCTCACCACAATGAGCAGTTCTTC.

V gene TRBV6-5 combines with J gene TRBJ1-1; D call uncertain. V was shortened by 6 bases and J by 0 bases, with 8 bases between the two germline ends. This CDR3 is built from 13 residues. Germline V gene sequence: CDR1 MNHEY, CDR2 SVGAGI. This chain's CDR3 is CASRFSLNTEAFF. The CDR3, as DNA: TGTGCCAGCAGATTTAGTCTGAACACTGAAGCTTTCTTT.

V is TRBV4-3 and J is TRBJ2-7; D not resolved. The V and J ends lost 0 bases and 5 bases respectively, with 14 bases between them. This CDR3 has 15 amino acids. The germline V gene encodes CDR1 LGHNA and CDR2 YSLEER. The CDR3 loop is CASSQEGRKVDEQYF. As DNA, the CDR3 is TGCGCCAGCAGCCAAGAGGGCCGTAAGGTGGACGAGCAGTACTTC.

The V gene is TRBV29-1, the J gene TRBJ2-1; D perhaps matches TRBD2 (6 bases). Between the trimmed V and J ends, which lost 7 bases and 4 bases, there was a span of 11 bases. Germline CDR1 is SQVTM and CDR2 is ANQGSEA. The CDR3 runs 12 residues. The CDR3, as DNA: TGCAGCGCCAAGACTAGTTACAATGAGCAGTTCTTC. It encodes CSAKTSYNEQFF.

The chain carries TRBV5-1 and TRBJ2-5; 9 bases are a match to TRBD2. After removal of 4 bases from V and 4 bases from J, the junction contained 11 bases not matched to a gene. Per germline, CDR1 SGHRS and CDR2 YFSETQ. The CDR3 consists of 16 residues. CDR3 bases: TGCGCCAGCAGCCCTACGCGCGCGGGAGGGCGAGAGACCCAGTACTTC. The encoded protein is CASSPTRAGGRETQYF.